A selection of T cell receptor beta chains follows, all from one sample in a study of long-term antiretroviral therapy in people with HIV. Only in-frame clones appear in the TCRdb table, and some are missing; sequencing was by immunoSEQ multiplex PCR. The sample lists around 28,000 clones, approximately 89% occurring once. Here the sequenced sample was unsorted PBMCs, taken 3.1 years after starting antiretroviral therapy. The receptor set was obtained from a man younger than 35 with HIV. CDR3s include the opening cysteine and the closing phenylalanine or tryptophan. The order of the fields is D gene, J gene, V gene, clone size, CDR3 protein, CDR3 DNA. The D gene is left open where the match is weak. Expanded clones get a size class; other rows say once, few or many, or leave the size out.

.,TRBJ1-5,TRBV5-4,.,CAFGPQHF,TGTGCCTTCGGTCCCCAGCATTTT
TRBD1,TRBJ1-4,TRBV2,.,CASSDLRGGKEKLFF,TGTGCCAGCAGTGATTTACGAGGGGGCAAAGAAAAACTGTTTTTT
.,TRBJ2-5,TRBV11-2,.,CASSPEGSWAEETQYF,TGTGCCAGCAGCCCGGAGGGGTCCTGGGCGGAAGAGACCCAGTACTTC
.,TRBJ1-2,TRBV13,.,CASSLDPADGYGYTF,TGTGCCAGCAGCTTAGATCCAGCGGACGGCTATGGCTACACCTTC
.,TRBJ2-7,TRBV6-1,.,CASSAGTANF,TGTGCCAGCAGTGCCGGGACGGCGAACTTC
.,TRBJ1-6,TRBV9,.,CASSHPRGEDSPLHF,TGTGCCAGCAGCCACCCGCGGGGGGAGGATTCACCCCTCCACTTT
.,TRBJ2-7,TRBV6-1,.,CASSEGLAVQYF,TGTGCCAGCAGTGAAGGCCTAGCTGTGCAGTACTTC
.,TRBJ2-7,TRBV9,.,CASSEGGGETYEQYF,TGTGCCAGCAGTGAGGGGGGAGGAGAAACCTACGAGCAGTACTTC
.,TRBJ2-1,TRBV20-1,.,CSARNVDGFFF,TGCAGTGCTAGAAACGTCGACGGGTTTTTCTTC
TRBD2,TRBJ2-3,TRBV11-2,.,CASSPKGRGRDTQYF,TGTGCCAGCAGCCCAAAAGGGCGGGGGAGGGATACGCAGTATTTT
.,TRBJ1-2,TRBV7-9,.,CASSLGVPYNYGYTF,TGTGCCAGCAGCTTAGGGGTACCTTATAACTATGGCTACACCTTC
.,TRBJ2-3,TRBV6-5,.,CASTGGAGTTDTQYF,TGTGCCAGCACAGGTGGAGCCGGGACCACAGATACGCAGTATTTT
.,TRBJ2-1,TRBV18,.,CASSNSQTNEQFF,TGTGCCAGCTCTAACTCCCAGACCAATGAGCAGTTCTTC
TRBD1,TRBJ1-1,TRBV4-3,.,CASSRNRRGTGALSWVNTEAFF,TGCGCCAGCAGCCGCAATCGACGTGGGACAGGGGCCTTGTCCTGGGTGAACACTGAAGCTTTCTTT
.,TRBJ2-1,TRBV5-1,.,CASSLAGLNEQFF,TGCGCCAGCAGCTTGGCGGGCCTCAATGAGCAGTTCTTC
.,TRBJ1-6,TRBV4-3,.,CASSRDWGSYNSPLHF,TGCGCCAGCAGTCGGGACTGGGGCTCCTATAATTCACCCCTCCACTTT
.,TRBJ2-1,TRBV18,.,CASSPLYYNEQFF,TGTGCCAGCTCACCCTTATACTACAATGAGCAGTTCTTC
.,TRBJ2-1,TRBV7-9,.,CASSLQAGRGDEQFF,TGTGCCAGCAGCTTACAAGCGGGCCGGGGCGATGAGCAGTTCTTC
TRBD1,TRBJ1-6,TRBV2,.,CASTYGQGTSSPLHF,TGTGCCAGCACGTACGGACAGGGGACTAGTTCACCCCTCCACTTT
TRBD2,TRBJ2-5,TRBV30,.,CAWGRLAGIETQYF,TGTGCCTGGGGCAGACTAGCGGGAATTGAGACCCAGTACTTC
.,TRBJ1-1,TRBV5-3,.,CARTPGGRLSRGRNTEAFF,TGTGCCAGAACACCGGGGGGCAGACTTTCAAGGGGCAGGAACACTGAAGCTTTCTTT
.,TRBJ1-6,TRBV7-2,.,CASSLLKGNSPLHF,TGTGCCAGCAGCTTGCTGAAGGGGAATTCACCCCTCCACTTT
TRBD1,TRBJ1-6,TRBV6-1,.,CATSTGAISSPLHF,TGTGCCACTTCGACAGGGGCCATAAGTTCACCCCTCCACTTT
TRBD1,TRBJ2-2,TRBV10-3,.,CAILDRTGNTGELFF,TGTGCCATCTTGGATCGGACAGGGAACACCGGGGAGCTGTTTTTT
.,TRBJ2-7,TRBV19,.,CATSPGGSYEQYF,TGTGCCACCTCCCCCGGGGGTTCCTACGAGCAGTACTTC
.,TRBJ2-1,TRBV4-3,.,CASSQDVGSSYNEQFF,TGCGCCAGCAGCCAAGATGTTGGGAGCTCCTACAATGAGCAGTTCTTC
.,TRBJ1-5,TRBV28,few,CATKRANQPQHF,TGTGCCACCAAAAGAGCTAATCAGCCCCAGCATTTT
.,TRBJ2-7,TRBV5-4,few,CASSLQGSDYEQYF,TGTGCCAGCAGCTTACAGGGTTCTGATTACGAGCAGTACTTC
TRBD2,TRBJ2-1,TRBV4-3,.,CASSQDRSGGPYNEQFF,TGCGCCAGCAGCCAAGATCGAAGCGGGGGGCCTTACAATGAGCAGTTCTTC
TRBD1,TRBJ2-3,TRBV7-2,.,CASSLGQGGTDTQYF,TGTGCCAGCAGCTTAGGACAGGGGGGGACAGATACGCAGTATTTT
TRBD2,TRBJ2-1,TRBV25-1,.,CASSEYSGGNNEQFF,TGTGCCAGCAGTGAATATAGCGGGGGCAACAATGAGCAGTTCTTC
.,TRBJ2-2,TRBV11-1,.,CASSLVSTGELFF,TGTGCCAGCAGTTTGGTGAGCACCGGGGAGCTGTTTTTT
.,TRBJ2-1,TRBV13,.,CASSLADHTYNEQFF,TGTGCCAGCAGCTTGGCGGACCACACCTACAATGAGCAGTTCTTC
TRBD1,TRBJ2-7,TRBV23-1,.,CASSQPGQSYEQYF,TGCGCCAGCAGTCAACCGGGACAGTCCTACGAGCAGTACTTC
.,TRBJ2-6,TRBV6-5,.,CASSYYGGAGANVLTF,TGTGCCAGCAGTTACTATGGGGGCGCTGGGGCCAACGTCCTGACTTTC
TRBD1,TRBJ2-1,TRBV2,.,CASAESLGTAKSEQFF,TGTGCCAGCGCTGAGAGCCTTGGGACAGCTAAAAGTGAGCAGTTCTTC
.,TRBJ2-5,TRBV4-3,.,CASSQALGVTQYF,TGCGCCAGCAGCCAGGCCCTGGGCGTGACCCAGTACTTC
.,TRBJ1-4,TRBV19,.,CASSPRGIGDEKLFF,TGTGCCAGTAGTCCGAGGGGGATTGGGGATGAAAAACTGTTTTTT
.,TRBJ2-7,TRBV6-6,.,CASSYSTGLRYEQYF,TGTGCCAGCAGTTACTCGACCGGACTTCGATACGAGCAGTACTTC
.,TRBJ1-1,TRBV6-5,.,CASITGVNTEAFF,TGTGCTTCAATCACGGGGGTTAACACTGAAGCTTTCTTT
TRBD2,TRBJ2-2,TRBV11-2,.,CASSPLAGGPAGELFF,TGTGCCAGCAGCCCCCTAGCGGGAGGGCCGGCCGGGGAGCTGTTTTTT
.,TRBJ1-2,TRBV6-5,once,CASSYSKGWPYGYTF,TGTGCCAGCAGTTACTCCAAAGGTTGGCCCTATGGCTACACCTTC
TRBD1,TRBJ2-6,TRBV9,.,CASSIPGQGAGSANVLTF,TGTGCCAGCAGCATACCGGGACAGGGGGCGGGCTCGGCCAACGTCCTGACTTTC
.,TRBJ2-5,TRBV7-9,.,CASRKTGPQETQYF,TGTGCCAGCAGAAAGACGGGGCCACAAGAGACCCAGTACTTC
.,TRBJ1-1,TRBV6-5,once,CASSYGDGSDTEAFF,TGTGCCAGCAGTTACGGGGATGGGTCGGACACTGAAGCTTTCTTT
TRBD2,TRBJ2-1,TRBV11-2,.,CASSLLAGTWGFF,TGTGCCAGCAGCTTACTAGCGGGAACTTGGGGGTTCTTC
.,TRBJ2-4,TRBV28,.,CASKRNIQYF,TGTGCCAGCAAGAGAAACATTCAGTACTTC
.,TRBJ2-7,TRBV7-9,.,CASSLSGRYEQYF,TGTGCCAGCAGCTTATCCGGCCGCTACGAGCAGTACTTC
TRBD1,TRBJ1-5,TRBV6-1,.,CASSADRGNSNQPQHF,TGTGCCAGCAGTGCAGACAGGGGGAATAGCAATCAGCCCCAGCATTTT
.,TRBJ2-2,TRBV11-2,once,CASSRSPLPTGELFF,TGTGCCAGCAGCCGATCCCCTCTCCCTACCGGGGAGCTGTTTTTT
.,TRBJ1-5,TRBV30,.,CAWSVLPNQPQHF,TGTGCCTGGAGTGTACTACCAAATCAGCCCCAGCATTTT